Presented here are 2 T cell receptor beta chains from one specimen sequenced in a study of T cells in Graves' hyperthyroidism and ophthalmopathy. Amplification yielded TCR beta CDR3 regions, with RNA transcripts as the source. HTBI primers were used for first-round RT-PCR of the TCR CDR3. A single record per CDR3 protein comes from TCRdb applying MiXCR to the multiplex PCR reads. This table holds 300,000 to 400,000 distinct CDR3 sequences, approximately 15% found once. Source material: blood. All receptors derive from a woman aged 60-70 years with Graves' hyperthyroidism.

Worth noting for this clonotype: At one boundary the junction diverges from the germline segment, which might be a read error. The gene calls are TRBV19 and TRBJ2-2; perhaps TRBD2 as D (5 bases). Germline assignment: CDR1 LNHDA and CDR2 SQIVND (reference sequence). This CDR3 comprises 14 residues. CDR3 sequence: CASCMRVNTGELFF. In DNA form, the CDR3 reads TGTGCCAGTTGTATGCGGGTGAACACCGGGGAGCTGTTTTTT.

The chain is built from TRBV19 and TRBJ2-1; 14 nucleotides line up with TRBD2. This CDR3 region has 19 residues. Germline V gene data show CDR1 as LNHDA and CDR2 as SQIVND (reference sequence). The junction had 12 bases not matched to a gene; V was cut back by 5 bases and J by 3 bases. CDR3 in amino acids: CASSSWTSGRTGSYNEQFF. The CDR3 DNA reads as TGTGCCAGTAGTTCCTGGACTAGCGGGAGGACCGGGAGCTACAATGAGCAGTTCTTC.